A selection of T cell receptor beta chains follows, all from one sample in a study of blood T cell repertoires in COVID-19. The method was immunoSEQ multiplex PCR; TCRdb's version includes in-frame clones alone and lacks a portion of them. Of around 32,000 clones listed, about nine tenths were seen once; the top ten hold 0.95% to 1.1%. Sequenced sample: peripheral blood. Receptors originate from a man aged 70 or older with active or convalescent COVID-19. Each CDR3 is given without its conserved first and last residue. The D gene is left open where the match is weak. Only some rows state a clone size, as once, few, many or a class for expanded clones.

CDR3: ATSRIYRGAEAF; size: -; V: TRBV15; J: TRBJ1-1; D: TRBD1
CDR3: ASSGGVGFSSYNEQF; size: -; V: TRBV5-1; J: TRBJ2-1; D: -
CDR3: SVKLPRQGSYGYT; size: few; V: TRBV29-1; J: TRBJ1-2; D: TRBD1
CDR3: ASTPPRGGVSMGSPLH; size: few; V: TRBV10-1; J: TRBJ1-6; D: -
CDR3: ASSSQGNSGNTIY; size: -; V: TRBV7-3; J: TRBJ1-3; D: TRBD1
CDR3: ASSPYSPTRDTGELF; size: -; V: TRBV7-9; J: TRBJ2-2; D: -
CDR3: ASSPAGGQEKLF; size: -; V: TRBV5-5; J: TRBJ1-4; D: -
CDR3: ASSQRPWQAFYEQY; size: -; V: TRBV27; J: TRBJ2-7; D: -
CDR3: ASRTAGSSPPEQY; size: -; V: TRBV6-5; J: TRBJ2-7; D: -
CDR3: ASRLTGGSYGYT; size: -; V: TRBV5-1; J: TRBJ1-2; D: TRBD1
CDR3: ASSHGQGAPNSPLH; size: -; V: TRBV4-2; J: TRBJ1-6; D: TRBD1
CDR3: ASSEIPGQVTDTQY; size: -; V: TRBV2; J: TRBJ2-3; D: -
CDR3: ASRPTGTGLLGEQF; size: once; V: TRBV28; J: TRBJ2-1; D: TRBD1
CDR3: ASSPYHLSGNTIY; size: once; V: TRBV9; J: TRBJ1-3; D: -
CDR3: ASSQVMGGTEAF; size: -; V: TRBV4-3; J: TRBJ1-1; D: -
CDR3: ASSPHRGLGYGYT; size: -; V: TRBV2; J: TRBJ1-2; D: TRBD1
CDR3: ASSQDRLTYGYT; size: -; V: TRBV4-2; J: TRBJ1-2; D: -
CDR3: ASSPRTGDVLGDTEAF; size: -; V: TRBV18; J: TRBJ1-1; D: TRBD1
CDR3: ASRSGQANTEAF; size: once; V: TRBV11-2; J: TRBJ1-1; D: TRBD1
CDR3: ASSYRSGGSSYNEQF; size: -; V: TRBV6-2/TRBV6-3; J: TRBJ2-1; D: TRBD2
CDR3: ASSPTDHRGTGGYT; size: -; V: TRBV18; J: TRBJ1-2; D: TRBD1
CDR3: ASSQDGRGIEAF; size: once; V: TRBV4-1; J: TRBJ1-1; D: -
CDR3: ASSPREGIQY; size: -; V: TRBV11-2; J: TRBJ2-4; D: TRBD2
CDR3: ASSSIGSSGNTIY; size: -; V: TRBV5-6; J: TRBJ1-3; D: -
CDR3: ASSLTSGSYSGELF; size: -; V: TRBV5-1; J: TRBJ2-2; D: TRBD2
CDR3: ASSPSQGNYGYT; size: -; V: TRBV18; J: TRBJ1-2; D: -
CDR3: SVEGTDYNEQF; size: -; V: TRBV29-1; J: TRBJ2-1; D: -
CDR3: ASTFGLSTNEKLF; size: -; V: TRBV19; J: TRBJ1-4; D: -
CDR3: AISESAGGTYNEQF; size: -; V: TRBV10-3; J: TRBJ2-1; D: TRBD1
CDR3: ATQSGNQPQH; size: -; V: TRBV15; J: TRBJ1-5; D: -
CDR3: ASSAIGTLANYGYT; size: -; V: TRBV2; J: TRBJ1-2; D: -
CDR3: ANKGQGRGGYT; size: once; V: TRBV10-3; J: TRBJ1-2; D: TRBD1
CDR3: ASSLDGGRTYNEQF; size: once; V: TRBV5-1; J: TRBJ2-1; D: TRBD2
CDR3: ASSLAAGGTGELF; size: -; V: TRBV5-1; J: TRBJ2-2; D: TRBD2
CDR3: ASSFPTGTTTEAF; size: -; V: TRBV7-8; J: TRBJ1-1; D: -
CDR3: ASSPGTGNTEAF; size: -; V: TRBV28; J: TRBJ1-1; D: TRBD1
CDR3: ASLRTSGLHYEQY; size: -; V: TRBV28; J: TRBJ2-7; D: TRBD2
CDR3: ASSLEGAVVNSPLH; size: -; V: TRBV5-1; J: TRBJ1-6; D: TRBD1
CDR3: ASSLPGQGGTEAF; size: -; V: TRBV4-1; J: TRBJ1-1; D: TRBD1
CDR3: ASTLGEFPGAEAF; size: -; V: TRBV5-8; J: TRBJ1-1; D: -
CDR3: ASSLGQGGEKLF; size: -; V: TRBV5-1; J: TRBJ1-4; D: TRBD1
CDR3: ASSSDLGGSPLH; size: -; V: TRBV5-1; J: TRBJ1-6; D: -
CDR3: ASSEYINGYEQY; size: once; V: TRBV25-1; J: TRBJ2-7; D: -
CDR3: SVEREEQF; size: -; V: TRBV29-1; J: TRBJ2-1; D: -
CDR3: ASSRGVPTNEKLF; size: -; V: TRBV19; J: TRBJ1-4; D: -
CDR3: ASSPGTGGGYTEAF; size: -; V: TRBV27; J: TRBJ1-1; D: TRBD1